This paragraph covers one T cell receptor (beta chain) sequence. This record belongs to a study of CD8+ T cells in alopecia areata. Treatment of the sample: oral pan-JAK inhibitor, 5-10 mg twice daily. Peripheral blood and lesional scalp punch biopsies were taken from alopecia areata patients. CDR3 length: 14 residues. V was cut by 0 bases and J by 6 bases, with 11 bases left in between. Germline assignment: CDR1 GTSNPN and CDR2 SVGIG (reference sequence). Extracted RNA was reverse transcribed into cDNA, the sequencing template. Some clones are missing from TCRdb's copy, which holds only in-frame ones; the method was immunoSEQ multiplex PCR. The sample shows approximately 130,000 clones, roughly 57% of them seen only once.

This specimen consisted of CD4+ T cells sorted from blood, obtained at week 4, from a patient treated with tofacitinib. V usage is TRBV30 and J usage is TRBJ2-2; no clear D. The TCR originated in a human donor with alopecia areata. CDR3 sequence reads: CAWSVRLVAGELFF. In DNA, the CDR3 is TGTGCCTGGAGTGTACGATTGGTGGCCGGGGAGCTGTTTTTT.